The text below deals with one TCR beta chain. The antigen is undetermined. This sample was included in a study of T cell responses to AZD1222 COVID-19 vaccine. Study-wide results and caveats: Vaccination with two AZD1222 doses was followed by a rise in Spike-specific TCR breadth and depth. At baseline, seropositivity was found in only a handful of AZD1222 recipients. Nearly half of spike-specific TCRs reportedly target variant regions that are unmutated in the B.1.351 and B.1.1.7 variants.

Investigators merged groups given second doses at roughly 4 or roughly 12 weeks. The table came from immunoSEQ multiplex PCR; TCRdb's copy has only in-frame clones and leaves some out. The sample consists of around 130,000 clones, roughly 92% of them appearing once. Germline trimming cut 5 bases from V and 6 bases from J; bases unmatched to any gene: 9. The CDR3 length is 14 residues. CDR1 is KGHSH and CDR2 is LQKENI in the germline V gene. The sequences come from peripheral blood, collected 28 days after the second AZD1222 dose. The chain joins TRBV18 to TRBJ1-1; 7 bases fit TRBD1. This clonotype originated in an adult who received the AZD1222 COVID-19 vaccine. The CDR3, as DNA: TGTGCCAGCTCAGGGACAGATATTACTTCTGAAGCTTTCTTT. Protein product: CASSGTDITSEAFF. The whole variable domain, filled in from reference TRBV18 and TRBJ1-1, reads NAGVMQNPRHLVRRRGQEARLRCSPMKGHSHVYWYRQLPEEGLKFMVYLQKENIIDESGMPKERFSAEFPKEGPSILRIQQVVRGDSAAYFCASSGTDITSEAFFGQGTRLTVV.